The 19 T cell receptor beta chains below were found in one sample sequenced in a study of shared T cell receptors in the human thymus. Produced via immunoSEQ multiplex PCR; TCRdb's table is partial and in-frame only. The data hold 500,000 to 750,000 clones, with around 89% observed a single time. The same sample was also studied in work on human thymus T cells.

Input material: thymocytes. The receptors come from a boy in the first two years of life with a congenital heart defect.

The V gene is TRBV6-6, the J gene TRBJ1-5; 7 positions agree with TRBD1. V lost 4 bases and J lost 5; bases outside the gene matches: 11. CDR3 length: 16 amino acids. Germline lookup yields CDR1 MNHNY and CDR2 SVGAGI (reference sequence). The CDR3 spells CASSFSFTGADQPQHF. The CDR3, as DNA: TGTGCCAGCAGTTTTTCCTTTACAGGGGCGGATCAGCCCCAGCATTTT.

The chain employs TRBV7-3 and TRBJ1-3; D is ambiguous. Deletions cut 5 bases from V and 8 bases from J, with 13 bases between. CDR1 and CDR2 from the germline V gene are SGHTA and FQGTGA. This CDR3 region has 13 residues. Written as DNA, the CDR3 is TGTGCCAGCAGCAAGACGACTTATGACACCATATATTTT. Translated: CASSKTTYDTIYF.

This clone was detected only a few times. DNA for the CDR3: TGTGCCAGCAGCTCCCAAGGCAGGCAAGCTTCCTACGAGCAGTACTTC. This translates into CASSSQGRQASYEQYF. The V call is TRBV5-4, the J call TRBJ2-7; D unresolved. Germline CDR1 reads SGHNT; CDR2 reads YYREEE (reference sequence). This CDR3 is built from 16 residues. V shed 3 bases and J shed 1 base, with 17 bases lying between them.

This sequence joins TRBV21-1 and TRBJ2-2; the table's D call, TRBD2, has no DNA check behind it. TRBV21-1 is deemed a pseudogene. The CDR3 consists of 16 residues. The CDR3 protein is CASSNRGTSGTGELFF. For the CDR3, the DNA is TGTGCCAGCAGCAACCGCGGGACTAGCGGGACCGGGGAGCTGTTTTTT.

The chain employs TRBV2 and TRBJ1-2; TRBD1 matches 9 bases. CDR1 is SNHLY and CDR2 is FYNNEI in the germline V gene. The CDR3 consists of 13 residues. Unmatched junction bases numbered 1, after V lost 2 bases and J lost 6 bases. CDR3 coding DNA: TGTGCCAGCAGTGAAACAGGGGGCAATGGCTACACCTTC. It yields the protein CASSETGGNGYTF.

This chain connects TRBV6-1 to TRBJ2-7, with TRBD1 identical over 9 bases. The CDR3 is 16 residues long. Germline CDR1 is MNHNS and CDR2 is SASEGT. V dropped 1 base and J dropped 4; count of bases not matched to a gene: 8. The CDR3 nucleotides are TGTGCCAGCAGTGAAGGGAGGTGGGACAGGGCTTACGAGCAGTACTTC. This sequence encodes CASSEGRWDRAYEQYF.

This clone appeared once. This sequence joins TRBV19 and TRBJ2-2; D perhaps matches TRBD2 (5 bases). Germline V gene sequence: CDR1 LNHDA, CDR2 SQIVND (reference sequence). This CDR3 is built from 15 residues. V shed 3 bases and J shed 5 bases, with 13 bases lying between them. The CDR3 spells CASSMYHQRTGELFF. The CDR3 coding sequence is TGTGCCAGTAGTATGTATCACCAGCGGACCGGGGAGCTGTTTTTT.

V is TRBV27 and J is TRBJ2-7, with D possibly TRBD1 on 6 matching bases. V lost 5 bases and J 3 bases, leaving 11 bases between the germline ends. CDR1 MNHEY and CDR2 SMNVEV come from the germline V gene (reference sequence). The CDR3 extends over 13 amino acids. CDR3 residues: CASSGGQNYEQYF. CDR3 nucleotide sequence: TGTGCCAGCAGTGGGGGACAAAACTACGAGCAGTACTTC.

This clone was recorded only once. The chain joins TRBV5-1 to TRBJ2-2; 7 positions match TRBD1. Unmatched junction bases numbered 4, after V lost 7 bases and J lost 1 base. CDR1 is SGHRS and CDR2 is YFSETQ in the germline V gene. This CDR3 region has 14 residues. The CDR3 coding sequence is TGCGCCAGCCACCGGGACAGGAACACCGGGGAGCTGTTTTTT. Translation gives CASHRDRNTGELFF.

V gene TRBV29-1 combines with J gene TRBJ2-1; TRBD2 matches 8 bases. CDR3 length: 17 residues. V lost 7 bases, J lost 8 bases, and 22 bases stayed unmatched. Per the germline V gene, CDR1 is SQVTM and CDR2 is ANQGSEA. CDR3: CSAPRDSGTSRRDEQFF. The CDR3 nucleotides are TGCAGCGCTCCCCGGGATAGCGGGACCTCCCGGAGGGATGAGCAGTTCTTC.

This chain joins TRBV2 and TRBJ2-3; the D is unclear. V lost 2 bases, J lost 2 bases, and 8 bases lay in between. This CDR3 region has 14 residues. CDR1 and CDR2 (germline): SNHLY, FYNNEI. The CDR3 protein is CASSERQATDTQYF. For the CDR3, the DNA is TGTGCCAGCAGTGAACGGCAGGCCACAGATACGCAGTATTTT.

This chain connects TRBV12-5 to TRBJ2-3; 7 nucleotides align to TRBD2. Germline CDR1 LGHNT, CDR2 FRNRAP. V shed 5 bases and J 0 bases; nucleotides not matched to a gene: 5. This CDR3 spans 15 amino acids. As DNA, the CDR3 is TGTGCTAGTGGTACAAGCGGGATTAGCACAGATACGCAGTATTTT. Translated, it gives CASGTSGISTDTQYF. Drawing the rest from reference TRBV12-5 and TRBJ2-3, the complete variable domain is DARVTQTPRHKVTEMGQEVTMRCQPILGHNTVFWYRQTMMQGLELLAYFRNRAPLDDSGMPKDRFSAEMPDATLATLKIQPSEPRDSAVYFCASGTSGISTDTQYFGPGTRLTVL.

The chain links TRBV30 to TRBJ2-3; 7 positions agree with TRBD2. Unmatched junction bases numbered 11, after V lost 3 bases and J lost 2 bases. Germline CDR1 is GTSNPN and CDR2 is SVGIG (reference sequence). The CDR3 is made up of 16 amino acids. CDR3 in amino acids: CAWRDPSGIHTDTQYF. The CDR3 coding sequence is TGTGCCTGGAGGGACCCAAGCGGGATTCACACAGATACGCAGTATTTT.

The chain has TRBV7-9 and TRBJ1-1, with D tentatively TRBD1 (5 bases). Germline values: CDR1 SEHNR, CDR2 FQNEAQ (reference sequence). The CDR3 loop spans 14 amino acids. Trimming stripped 1 base from V and 7 bases from J, with 13 bases between. This chain's CDR3 is CASSLVSTAFEAFF. CDR3 sequence (DNA): TGTGCCAGCAGCTTAGTCTCGACAGCTTTTGAAGCTTTCTTT.

V is TRBV4-3 and J is TRBJ1-4; 7 bases align to TRBD1. The V and J ends lost 0 bases and 8 bases, in that order; junction bases with no gene match: 15. The CDR3 spans 18 residues. Germline loops: CDR1 LGHNA, CDR2 YSLEER. The CDR3: CASSQDAPFRGRQEKLFF. The DNA of the CDR3 is TGCGCCAGCAGCCAAGATGCTCCCTTTAGGGGGCGCCAGGAAAAACTGTTTTTT.

The V call is TRBV30, the J call TRBJ2-1, with 10 bases matching TRBD2. Trimming at V came to 3 bases and at J to 4 bases, leaving 12 bases not matched to a gene. There are 17 residues in the CDR3. Germline V lookup: CDR1 GTSNPN, CDR2 SVGIG (reference sequence). The CDR3 DNA is TGTGCCTGGAGAGCGGGAGGGGAGAGGCCGGGATACAATGAGCAGTTCTTC. Translated: CAWRAGGERPGYNEQFF.

V gene TRBV7-2 combines with J gene TRBJ1-2, with 8 bases that match TRBD1. This CDR3 region has 16 residues. V shed 3 bases, J shed 8 bases, and the junction held 14 bases outside the gene matches. The germline V gene has CDR1 SGHTA and CDR2 FQGNSA. CDR3 nucleotides: TGTGCCAGCAGCTTTACGGGACAGGCCCTCCCGAGGGGCTACACCTTC. It codes for CASSFTGQALPRGYTF. The variable domain in full, with the rest retrieved from reference TRBV7-2 and TRBJ1-2, is GAGVSQSPSNKVTEKGKDVELRCDPISGHTALYWYRQSLGQGLEFLIYFQGNSAPDKSGLPSDRFSAERTGGSVSTLTIQRTQQEDSAVYLCASSFTGQALPRGYTFGSGTRLTVV.

Only one count was recorded for this clone. The rearrangement joins TRBV28 to TRBJ2-3; a possible D gene is TRBD2 (6 bases). CDR1 is MDHEN, CDR2 SYDVKM, per germline. This CDR3 is 14 amino acids long. Trimming shortened V by 3 bases and J by 4 bases, and 11 bases separated the two germline ends. The chain's CDR3 is CASSLASVPDTQYF. CDR3 DNA sequence: TGTGCCAGCAGTTTGGCTAGCGTCCCAGATACGCAGTATTTT.

The chain couples TRBV14 to TRBJ2-7, with TRBD2 matching 9 bases. The CDR3 has 19 residues. Germline V gives CDR1 SGHDN, CDR2 FVKESK. V shed 1 base, J shed 2 bases, and the junction held 15 bases outside the gene matches. The DNA for the CDR3 is TGTGCCAGCAGCCAAGGGGGTCAGAGGCGGGAGGGCCGTCCCTACGAGCAGTACTTC. Its protein is CASSQGGQRREGRPYEQYF.